A single sample is the source of the 11 T cell receptor beta chains below, sequenced in a study of beta chain features in type 1 diabetes. Study-wide findings and caveats: Shorter TCRB CDR3s, moderately but significantly so, marked every one of the four CD4+ subsets in Type 1 diabetes patients.

The entirety of the isolated RNA underwent reverse transcription, so expressed TCRB transcripts were sequenced. Measured with immunoSEQ multiplex PCR; TCRdb has only the in-frame clones, and not every one. The sample consists of about 340,000 clones, 9.3% of them appearing once. Their antigens are not known. Sample: central memory CD4+ T cells from blood. All receptors come from a man between 25 and 39 years old with type 1 diabetes.

This clone showed up just a few times. The V call is TRBV5-1, the J call TRBJ2-6, with 9 bases fitting TRBD1. Germline values: CDR1 SGHRS, CDR2 YFSETQ. Trimming at V came to 7 bases and at J to 0 bases, leaving 5 bases not matched to a gene. This CDR3 contains 16 residues. The CDR3 DNA is TGCGCCAGCGAAGCGGGACAGGGCTCTGGGGCCAACGTCCTGACTTTC. This sequence encodes CASEAGQGSGANVLTF.

The chain uses TRBV5-6 and TRBJ1-3; TRBD1 aligns across 7 bases. Germline values: CDR1 SGHDT, CDR2 YYEEEE. V was pared by 4 bases and J by 2 bases, with 6 bases of the junction left unmatched. This CDR3 spans 15 amino acids. The DNA for the CDR3 is TGTGCCAGCAGCGCACAGGGGTGGCCTGGAAACACCATATATTTT. This gives the protein CASSAQGWPGNTIYF. The variable domain in full, completed from reference TRBV5-6 and TRBJ1-3, reads DAGVTQSPTHLIKTRGQQVTLRCSPKSGHDTVSWYQQALGQGPQFIFQYYEEEERQRGNFPDRFSGHQFPNYSSELNVNALLLGDSALYLCASSAQGWPGNTIYFGEGSWLTVV.

This chain connects TRBV28 to TRBJ2-5, with D unresolved. The J call is in doubt because the DNA end fits TRBJ2-7 better. Germline CDR1 reads MDHEN; CDR2 reads SYDVKM. The CDR3 sequence is 14 residues long. Here the CDR3 reads CASSLPGSSYEQYF. The CDR3 nucleotides are TGTGCCAGCAGTTTACCTGGCAGCTCCTACGAGCAGTACTTC.

This clone was recorded a few times. This chain's CDR3 is CASSWNRDGSEQYF. The CDR3 DNA sequence: TGTGCCAGCAGCTGGAACCGGGACGGAAGCGAGCAGTACTTC. V and J are TRBV7-9 and TRBJ2-7; D may match TRBD1 or TRBD2 (5 bases each). Germline assignment: CDR1 SEHNR and CDR2 FQNEAQ (reference sequence). The CDR3 runs 14 residues. The ends were cut back, 4 bases at V and 6 bases at J, with 16 bases in the middle. Full variable domain (outside the CDR3, taken from reference TRBV7-9 and TRBJ2-7): DTGVSQNPRHKITKRGQNVTFRCDPISEHNRLYWYRQTLGQGPEFLTYFQNEAQLEKSRLLSDRFSAERPKGSFSTLEIQRTEQGDSAMYLCASSWNRDGSEQYFGPGTRLTVT.

This clone was seen repeatedly, ten times or more. The chain has TRBV9 and TRBJ1-3, with D hard to call. Trimming stripped 3 bases from V and 0 bases from J, with 7 bases between. The CDR3 sequence is 14 residues long. Germline-derived CDR1 and CDR2 are SGDLS and YYNGEE. CDR3: CASSGLGSGNTIYF. The CDR3 nucleotides read TGTGCCAGCAGCGGTCTGGGCTCTGGAAACACCATATATTTT.

This clone has a handful of counts. The chain has TRBV5-6 and TRBJ2-7, with TRBD1 matching 10 bases. CDR1 is SGHDT, CDR2 YYEEEE, per germline. The CDR3 totals 15 residues. V shed 2 bases, J shed 3 bases, and the junction held 5 bases outside the gene matches. In DNA form, the CDR3 reads TGTGCCAGCAGCTTCCCGGGACAGGGGTTCTACGAGCAGTACTTC. It specifies CASSFPGQGFYEQYF. Full variable domain (missing parts from reference TRBV5-6 and TRBJ2-7): DAGVTQSPTHLIKTRGQQVTLRCSPKSGHDTVSWYQQALGQGPQFIFQYYEEEERQRGNFPDRFSGHQFPNYSSELNVNALLLGDSALYLCASSFPGQGFYEQYFGPGTRLTVT.

This clone has only a few counts. The gene calls are TRBV4-3 and TRBJ1-2, with D hard to call. V shed 4 bases and J shed 2 bases, with 8 bases lying between them. Germline V lookup: CDR1 LGHNA, CDR2 YSLEER. CDR3 length equals 13 residues. The CDR3 DNA is TGCGCCAGCAGCCCGGACCGAAACTATGGCTACACCTTC. Its translation: CASSPDRNYGYTF.

The chain recombines TRBV11-2 with TRBJ2-7; 12 bases agree with TRBD2. The length of the CDR3 is 16 residues. Germline V gives CDR1 SGHAT, CDR2 FQNNGV. V dropped 5 bases and J dropped 6; count of bases not matched to a gene: 11. CDR3 region: CASSRTSGGPPGEQYF. Here the CDR3 DNA reads TGTGCCAGCAGCCGCACTAGCGGGGGGCCCCCAGGCGAGCAGTACTTC.

The gene calls are TRBV5-1 and TRBJ2-7; D not resolved. The CDR3 contains 14 residues. Germline CDR1 SGHRS, CDR2 YFSETQ. V was trimmed by 7 bases and J by 2 bases, leaving 16 bases between them. Here the CDR3 DNA reads TGCGCCAGCTGCCCGACGCCCCCTCCCTACGAGCAGTACTTC. Amino acids: CASCPTPPPYEQYF.

There are a few counts of this clone. V is TRBV7-9 and J is TRBJ1-5; D possibly corresponds to TRBD1 (6 bases). Germline assignment: CDR1 SEHNR and CDR2 FQNEAQ (reference sequence). Trimming shortened V by 3 bases and J by 0 bases, and 6 bases separated the two germline ends. CDR3 length equals 14 residues. In DNA form, the CDR3 reads TGTGCCAGCAGCTTGACAGGTAGCAATCAGCCCCAGCATTTT. It translates to CASSLTGSNQPQHF. Using reference TRBV7-9 and TRBJ1-5 for the parts outside the CDR3, the full variable domain is DTGVSQNPRHKITKRGQNVTFRCDPISEHNRLYWYRQTLGQGPEFLTYFQNEAQLEKSRLLSDRFSAERPKGSFSTLEIQRTEQGDSAMYLCASSLTGSNQPQHFGDGTRLSIL.

V gene TRBV5-1 combines with J gene TRBJ2-3; D is ambiguous. The germline CDR1 and CDR2 sequences are SGHRS and YFSETQ. V was pared by 2 bases and J by 2 bases, with 24 bases between. CDR3 length equals 19 residues. In nucleotides, the CDR3 is TGCGCCAGCAGCTTATCCTTGGCCTCGATCGGGCGCTCCACAGATACGCAGTATTTT. This translates into CASSLSLASIGRSTDTQYF.